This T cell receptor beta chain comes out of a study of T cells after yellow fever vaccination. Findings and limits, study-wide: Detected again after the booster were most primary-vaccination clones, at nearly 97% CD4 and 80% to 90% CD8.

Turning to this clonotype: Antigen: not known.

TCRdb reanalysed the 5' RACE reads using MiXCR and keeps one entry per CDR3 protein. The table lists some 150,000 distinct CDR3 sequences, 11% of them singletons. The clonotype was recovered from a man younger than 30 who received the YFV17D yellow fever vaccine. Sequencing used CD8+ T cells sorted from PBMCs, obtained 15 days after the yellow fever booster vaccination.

The CDR3: CASSLLVSSGANVLTF. The CDR3 DNA sequence: TGTGCCAGCAGCTTATTGGTGTCCTCTGGGGCCAACGTCCTGACTTTC. The chain couples TRBV7-9 to TRBJ2-6; D is uncertain. Germline CDR1 SEHNR, CDR2 FQNEAQ (reference sequence). The V end was cut by 2 bases, the J end by 0 bases, with 8 bases between. CDR3 size: 16 residues.